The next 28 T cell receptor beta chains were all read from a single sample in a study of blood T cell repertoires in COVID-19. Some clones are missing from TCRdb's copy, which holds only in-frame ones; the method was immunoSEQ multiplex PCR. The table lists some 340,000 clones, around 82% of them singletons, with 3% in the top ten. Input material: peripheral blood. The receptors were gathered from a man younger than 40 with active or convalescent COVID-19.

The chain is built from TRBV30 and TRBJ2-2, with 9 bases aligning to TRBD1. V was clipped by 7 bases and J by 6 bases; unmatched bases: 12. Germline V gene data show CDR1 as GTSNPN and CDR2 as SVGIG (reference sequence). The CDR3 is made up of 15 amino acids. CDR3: CASTEDRGGSGELFF. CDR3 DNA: TGTGCCTCCACAGAGGACAGGGGAGGATCCGGGGAGCTGTTTTTT.

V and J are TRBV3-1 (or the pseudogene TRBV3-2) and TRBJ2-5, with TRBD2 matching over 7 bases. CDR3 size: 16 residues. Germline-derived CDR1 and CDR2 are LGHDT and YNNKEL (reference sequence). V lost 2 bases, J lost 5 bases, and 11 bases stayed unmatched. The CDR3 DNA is TGTGCCAGCAGCCAACGTCTAGCGGACCGGTGGGAGACCCAGTACTTC. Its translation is CASSQRLADRWETQYF.

The CDR3 spells CASSFRGSMGDEQFF. The CDR3 DNA reads as TGTGCCAGCAGCTTCAGGGGGAGTATGGGGGATGAGCAGTTCTTC. The chain links TRBV11-2 to TRBJ2-1, with TRBD1 matching over 7 bases. Per the germline V gene, CDR1 is SGHAT and CDR2 is FQNNGV. The CDR3 runs 15 residues. J gave up 8 bases and V 3 bases, and 10 bases lay outside the gene matches.

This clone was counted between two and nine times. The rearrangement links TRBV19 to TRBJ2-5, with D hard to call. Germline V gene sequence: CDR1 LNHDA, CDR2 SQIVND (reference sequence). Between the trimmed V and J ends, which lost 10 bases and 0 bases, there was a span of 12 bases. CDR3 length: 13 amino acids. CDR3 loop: CATARGDQETQYF. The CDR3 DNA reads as TGTGCCACCGCCAGAGGAGACCAAGAGACCCAGTACTTC.

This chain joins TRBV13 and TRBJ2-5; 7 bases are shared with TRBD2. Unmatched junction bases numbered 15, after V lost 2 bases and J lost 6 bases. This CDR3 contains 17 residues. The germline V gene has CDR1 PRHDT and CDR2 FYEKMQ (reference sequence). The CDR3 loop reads CASSLRGRLAEGKTQYF. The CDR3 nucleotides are TGTGCCAGCAGCTTAAGAGGCCGGCTAGCGGAAGGGAAGACCCAGTACTTC.

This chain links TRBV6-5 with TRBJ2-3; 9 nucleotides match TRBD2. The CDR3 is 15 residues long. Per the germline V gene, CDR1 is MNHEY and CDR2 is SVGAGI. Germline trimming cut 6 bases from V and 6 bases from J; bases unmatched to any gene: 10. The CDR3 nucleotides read TGTGCCAGCAGAATCCGGGGACTAGCTCTGGATACGCAGTATTTT. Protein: CASRIRGLALDTQYF.

This CDR3 is CASSPRGGVDNEQFF. The CDR3 DNA sequence: TGTGCCAGCAGCCCGCGAGGGGGAGTGGACAATGAGCAGTTCTTC. The chain is built from TRBV6-2 or TRBV6-3 and TRBJ2-1; tentative D call: TRBD1 (6 bases). Per germline, CDR1 MNHEY and CDR2 SVGEGT. V was trimmed by 6 bases and J by 5 bases, leaving 17 bases between them. This CDR3 region has 15 residues.

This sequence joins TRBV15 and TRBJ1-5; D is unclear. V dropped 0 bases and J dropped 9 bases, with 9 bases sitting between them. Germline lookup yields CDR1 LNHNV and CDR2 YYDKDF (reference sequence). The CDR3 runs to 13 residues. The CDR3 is CATSREADTPQHF. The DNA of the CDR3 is TGTGCCACCAGCAGAGAGGCGGATACGCCCCAGCATTTT.

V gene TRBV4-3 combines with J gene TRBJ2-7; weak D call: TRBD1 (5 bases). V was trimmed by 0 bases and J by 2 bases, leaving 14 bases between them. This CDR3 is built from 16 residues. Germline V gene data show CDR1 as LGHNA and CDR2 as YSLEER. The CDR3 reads CASSQEGAGLPYEQYF. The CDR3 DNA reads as TGCGCCAGCAGCCAAGAAGGGGCAGGGCTCCCCTACGAGCAGTACTTC.

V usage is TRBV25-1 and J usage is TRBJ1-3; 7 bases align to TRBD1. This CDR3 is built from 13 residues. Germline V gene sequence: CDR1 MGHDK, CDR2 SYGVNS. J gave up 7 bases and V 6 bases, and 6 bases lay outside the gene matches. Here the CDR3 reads CASRPPRGNTIYF. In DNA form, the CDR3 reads TGTGCCAGCAGGCCCCCCAGGGGGAACACCATATATTTT. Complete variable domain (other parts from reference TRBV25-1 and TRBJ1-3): EADIYQTPRYLVIGTGKKITLECSQTMGHDKMYWYQQDPGMELHLIHYSYGVNSTEKGDLSSESTVSRIRTEHFPLTLESARPSHTSQYLCASRPPRGNTIYFGEGSWLTVV.

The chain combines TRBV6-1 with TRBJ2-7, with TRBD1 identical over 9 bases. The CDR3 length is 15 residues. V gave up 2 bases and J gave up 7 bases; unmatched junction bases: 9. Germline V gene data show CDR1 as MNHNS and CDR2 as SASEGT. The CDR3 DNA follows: TGTGCCAGCAGTGAACCCGGGACAGGGCACCGGGAGCAGTACTTC. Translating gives CASSEPGTGHREQYF.

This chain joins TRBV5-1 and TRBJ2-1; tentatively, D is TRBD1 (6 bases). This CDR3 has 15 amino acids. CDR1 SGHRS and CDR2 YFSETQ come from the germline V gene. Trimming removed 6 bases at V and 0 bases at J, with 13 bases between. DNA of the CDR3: TGCGCCAGCACCCTAGGGACATCCTCCTACAATGAGCAGTTCTTC. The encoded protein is CASTLGTSSYNEQFF.

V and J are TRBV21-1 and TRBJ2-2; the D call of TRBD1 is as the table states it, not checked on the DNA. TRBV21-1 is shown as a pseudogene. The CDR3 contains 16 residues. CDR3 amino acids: CASSMIRQGGTGELFF. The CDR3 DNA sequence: TGTGCCAGCAGCATGATTAGGCAGGGGGGCACCGGGGAGCTGTTTTTT.

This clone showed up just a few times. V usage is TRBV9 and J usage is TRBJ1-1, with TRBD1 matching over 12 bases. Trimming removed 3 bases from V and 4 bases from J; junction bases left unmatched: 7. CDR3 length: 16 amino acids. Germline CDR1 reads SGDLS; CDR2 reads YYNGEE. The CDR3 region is CASSAGGGQGATEAFF. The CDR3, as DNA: TGTGCCAGCAGCGCGGGAGGGGGACAGGGGGCCACTGAAGCTTTCTTT.

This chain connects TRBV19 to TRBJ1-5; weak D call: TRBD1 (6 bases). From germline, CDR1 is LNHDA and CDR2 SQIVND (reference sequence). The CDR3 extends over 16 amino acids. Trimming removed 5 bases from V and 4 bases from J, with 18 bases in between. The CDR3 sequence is CASSPEVSRGNQPQHF. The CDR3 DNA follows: TGTGCCAGTAGTCCAGAGGTCTCCAGGGGAAATCAGCCCCAGCATTTT.

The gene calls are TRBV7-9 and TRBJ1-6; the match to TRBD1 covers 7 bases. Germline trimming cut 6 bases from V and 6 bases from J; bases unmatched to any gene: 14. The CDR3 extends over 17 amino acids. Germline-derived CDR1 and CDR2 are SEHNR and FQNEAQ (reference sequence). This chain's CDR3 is CASRRGTDVLPNSPLHF. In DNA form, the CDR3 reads TGTGCCAGCAGACGGGGGACAGACGTACTACCTAATTCACCCCTCCACTTT.

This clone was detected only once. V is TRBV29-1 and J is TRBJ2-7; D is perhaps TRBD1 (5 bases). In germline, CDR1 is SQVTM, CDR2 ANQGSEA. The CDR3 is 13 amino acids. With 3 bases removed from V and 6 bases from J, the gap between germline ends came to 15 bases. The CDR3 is CSVDDLGVGEQYF. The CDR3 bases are TGCAGCGTTGACGACTTAGGGGTTGGCGAGCAGTACTTC.

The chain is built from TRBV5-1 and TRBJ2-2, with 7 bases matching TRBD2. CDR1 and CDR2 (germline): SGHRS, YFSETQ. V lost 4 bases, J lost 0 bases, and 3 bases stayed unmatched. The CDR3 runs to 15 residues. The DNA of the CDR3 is TGCGCCAGCAGCACCGGGACTACGAACACCGGGGAGCTGTTTTTT. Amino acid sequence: CASSTGTTNTGELFF.

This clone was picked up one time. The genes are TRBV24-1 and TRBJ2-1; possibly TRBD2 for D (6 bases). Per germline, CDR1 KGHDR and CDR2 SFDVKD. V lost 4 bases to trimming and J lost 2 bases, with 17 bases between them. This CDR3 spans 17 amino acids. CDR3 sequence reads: CATSDPLSGPAYNEQFF. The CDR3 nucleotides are TGTGCCACCAGTGACCCCCTTAGCGGACCAGCCTACAATGAGCAGTTCTTC.

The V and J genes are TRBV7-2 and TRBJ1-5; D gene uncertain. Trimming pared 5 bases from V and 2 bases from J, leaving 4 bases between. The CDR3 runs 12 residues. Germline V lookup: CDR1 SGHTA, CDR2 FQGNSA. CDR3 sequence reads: CASSRGNQPQHF. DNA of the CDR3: TGTGCCAGCAGCCGGGGCAATCAGCCCCAGCATTTT.

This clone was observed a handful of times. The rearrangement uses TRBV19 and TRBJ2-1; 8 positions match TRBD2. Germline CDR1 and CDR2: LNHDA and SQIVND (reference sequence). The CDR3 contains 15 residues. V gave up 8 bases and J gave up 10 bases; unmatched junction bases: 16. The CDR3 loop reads CASDPYGRARGEQFF. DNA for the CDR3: TGTGCCAGTGACCCTTACGGGAGGGCACGGGGGGAGCAGTTCTTC.

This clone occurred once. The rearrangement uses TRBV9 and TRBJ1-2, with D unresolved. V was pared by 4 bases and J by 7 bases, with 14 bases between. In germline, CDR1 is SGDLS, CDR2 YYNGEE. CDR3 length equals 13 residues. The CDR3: CASSPSGYGGYTF. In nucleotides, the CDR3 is TGTGCCAGCAGCCCCTCGGGGTATGGTGGCTACACCTTC. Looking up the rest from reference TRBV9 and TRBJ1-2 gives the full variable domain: DSGVTQTPKHLITATGQRVTLRCSPRSGDLSVYWYQQSLDQGLQFLIQYYNGEERAKGNILERFSAQQFPDLHSELNLSSLELGDSALYFCASSPSGYGGYTFGSGTRLTVV.

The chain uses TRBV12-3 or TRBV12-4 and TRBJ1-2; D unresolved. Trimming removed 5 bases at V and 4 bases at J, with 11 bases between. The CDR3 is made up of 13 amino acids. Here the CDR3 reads CASSVWQAYGYTF. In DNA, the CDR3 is TGTGCCAGCAGTGTGTGGCAGGCCTATGGCTACACCTTC.

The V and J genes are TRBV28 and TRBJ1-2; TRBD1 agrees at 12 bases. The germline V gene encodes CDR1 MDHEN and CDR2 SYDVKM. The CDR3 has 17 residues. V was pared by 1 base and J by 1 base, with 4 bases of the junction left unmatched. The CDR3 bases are TGTGCCAGCAGTTTATTGGGGACAGGGGGCGGTAACTATGGCTACACCTTC. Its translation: CASSLLGTGGGNYGYTF.

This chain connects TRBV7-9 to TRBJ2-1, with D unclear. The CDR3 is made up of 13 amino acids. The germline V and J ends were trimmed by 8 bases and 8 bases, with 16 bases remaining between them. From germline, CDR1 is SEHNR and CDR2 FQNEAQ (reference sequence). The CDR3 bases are TGTGCCAGCCTGCAATACGGGTTCGATGAGCAGTTCTTC. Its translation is CASLQYGFDEQFF. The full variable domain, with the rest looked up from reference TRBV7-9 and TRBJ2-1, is DTGVSQNPRHKITKRGQNVTFRCDPISEHNRLYWYRQTLGQGPEFLTYFQNEAQLEKSRLLSDRFSAERPKGSFSTLEIQRTEQGDSAMYLCASLQYGFDEQFFGPGTRLTVL.

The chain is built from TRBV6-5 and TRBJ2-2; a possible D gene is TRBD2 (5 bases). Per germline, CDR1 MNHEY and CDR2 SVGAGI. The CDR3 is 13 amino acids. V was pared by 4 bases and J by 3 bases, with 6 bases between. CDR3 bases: TGTGCCAGCAGTTGGGGAGACACCGGGGAGCTGTTTTTT. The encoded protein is CASSWGDTGELFF.

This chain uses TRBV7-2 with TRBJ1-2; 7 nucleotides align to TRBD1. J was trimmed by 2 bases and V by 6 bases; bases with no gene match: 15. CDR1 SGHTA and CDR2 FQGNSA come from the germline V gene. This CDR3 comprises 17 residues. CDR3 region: CASSPYGLDRANYGYTF. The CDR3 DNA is TGTGCCAGCAGTCCCTACGGCCTTGACAGGGCGAACTATGGCTACACCTTC.

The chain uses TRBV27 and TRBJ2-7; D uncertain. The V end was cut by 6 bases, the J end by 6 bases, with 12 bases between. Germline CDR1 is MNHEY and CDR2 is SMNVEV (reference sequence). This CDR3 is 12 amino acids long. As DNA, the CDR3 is TGTGCCAGCAGCCCTACTCGATTCGAGCAGTACTTC. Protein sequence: CASSPTRFEQYF.